This TCR beta chain was captured by sequencing in a study of blood T cell repertoires in COVID-19. Study-level background: The United States, Italy and Spain were the sources of the acute and convalescent COVID-19 samples.

As handled by the study authors: Amplified reference gene primers provided the basis for estimating nucleated cell counts. This table comes from immunoSEQ multiplex PCR, and its TCRdb copy is limited to in-frame clones, with some not included. V and J calls and clone size are those listed in that table; D and trimming were worked out from the DNA. The table shows approximately 190,000 clones, with about four fifths occurring only once. Participants were aged about 18 to 90 years, lived in under 30 US areas, and enrolled virtually. Either two negative PCRs, clearance, or symptom resolution qualified Cohort 3 donors as recovered. This clone was counted only a few times. Sequenced sample: PBMCs or T cells enriched from blood (not recorded which). The source of this sequence is a man aged 35-49 years who had recovered from COVID-19.

The CDR3 sequence: CASSLESGAGNTIYF. CDR3 DNA: TGCGCCAGCAGCCTGGAGTCAGGGGCTGGAAACACCATATATTTT. V and J are TRBV4-1 and TRBJ1-3; D might be TRBD1 (6 bases). Germline V gene data show CDR1 as MGHRA and CDR2 as YSYEKL. There are 15 residues in the CDR3. V lost 4 bases to trimming and J lost 2 bases, with 12 bases between them.